The TCR beta chain described here comes from a study of cytomegalovirus exposure and HLA in healthy donors. Whole-study results and caveats: As a later analysis showed, a missense DCLRE1C variant was linked to trimming of TCR beta V- and J-genes. CMV serostatus alone was available as immune exposure information. By HLA locus, TCR association rates varied in a later analysis, with DRB1 showing the most and HLA-C the fewest.

This clone showed up just once. As yet, its antigen is unknown. Germline loops: CDR1 SQVTM, CDR2 ANQGSEA. Trimming at V came to 4 bases and at J to 5 bases, leaving 10 bases not matched to a gene. The CDR3 contains 14 residues. It was with 60 Vbeta and 13 Jbeta primers that the PCR ran. Profiled with immunoSEQ multiplex PCR; TCRdb holds only in-frame clones, not every one. The data hold more than 130,000 clones, with about 70% observed a single time. The TCR sequence derives from a man aged 18 to 35 in good health and CMV-seronegative. This chain uses TRBV29-1 with TRBJ2-5; 7 positions match TRBD2. Sequenced sample: PBMCs. The CDR3 DNA sequence: TGCAGCGTTGTGTCCAGCGGGATATGGGAGACCCAGTACTTC. Translation: CSVVSSGIWETQYF.